Below, 9 T cell receptor beta chains from the same sample are listed, as sequenced in a study of human T cells and chemical hapten exposure. Total RNA extraction was carried out from unfractionated whole blood. Each CDR3 protein gets one entry after TCRdb re-called the 5' RACE reads with MiXCR. The sample shows under 150,000 distinct CDR3 sequences, 15% to 20% of them seen only once. The source of these receptors is a human donor in good health.

V and J are TRBV20-1 and TRBJ2-7; D gene unclear. The V end lost 7 bases, the J end lost 5 bases, and 18 bases lay between the germline ends. This CDR3 is built from 13 residues. CDR1 is DFQATT, CDR2 SNEGSKA, per germline (reference sequence). CDR3 coding DNA: TGCAGTGGGGTAGCTGAGGTAGCCCACGAGCAGTACTTC. Its translation: CSGVAEVAHEQYF.

The gene calls are TRBV12-3 or TRBV12-4 and TRBJ2-7; TRBD2 aligns across 10 bases. V shed 6 bases and J 0 bases; nucleotides not matched to a gene: 14. CDR3 length: 18 amino acids. The CDR3 is CASSPGTSAAERSYEQYF. CDR3 bases: TGTGCCAGCAGCCCCGGGACTAGCGCCGCGGAACGCTCCTACGAGCAGTACTTC.

This clonotype was counted only a few times. The genes are TRBV27 and TRBJ1-1; D gene uncertain. Trimming stripped 6 bases from V and 4 bases from J, with 9 bases between. Germline V gene lookup returns CDR1 MNHEY and CDR2 SMNVEV (reference sequence). The CDR3 is 12 residues long. CDR3 in DNA: TGTGCCAGCAGCAGATCCTCCACTGAAGCTTTCTTT. Protein: CASSRSSTEAFF.

This clonotype was detected a few times. The genes are TRBV19 and TRBJ2-3; TRBD2 matches 10 bases. V lost 4 bases and J lost 1; bases outside the gene matches: 11. This CDR3 comprises 18 residues. The germline V gene encodes CDR1 LNHDA and CDR2 SQIVND (reference sequence). The CDR3 region has the DNA TGTGCCAGTAGTACCCTAGCGGGAGATCTCCAAGGCACAGATACGCAGTATTTT. Amino acid sequence: CASSTLAGDLQGTDTQYF.

Comments on this clonotype: An end of the junction differs from the germline gene, which may be a read error. V gene TRBV2 combines with J gene TRBJ2-5, with 13 bases matching TRBD2. Germline lookup yields CDR1 SNHLY and CDR2 FYNNEI. This CDR3 has 13 amino acids. In nucleotides, the CDR3 is TGTGCCACCAGAAAAGAGACTAGCGGGAGGCCCGGATTC. Residues: CATRKETSGRPGF.

The sample holds one count of this clonotype. The CDR3 loop is CATSRVGPNRENQPQHF. CDR3 in DNA: TGTGCCACCAGCAGAGTGGGACCTAACAGGGAGAATCAGCCCCAGCATTTT. The rearrangement uses TRBV15 and TRBJ1-5; a weak D match, TRBD1 (6 bases). Trimming pared 1 base from V and 4 bases from J, leaving 17 bases between. This CDR3 spans 17 amino acids. Germline V lookup: CDR1 LNHNV, CDR2 YYDKDF (reference sequence).

The chain recombines TRBV20-1 with TRBJ1-1; 7 nucleotides match TRBD1. CDR3 length: 13 amino acids. Unmatched junction bases numbered 7, after V lost 3 bases and J lost 6 bases. Germline-derived CDR1 and CDR2 are DFQATT and SNEGSKA (reference sequence). The CDR3 DNA reads as TGCAGTGCTAGCCTGGGACAGCTGCCTGAAGCTTTCTTT. Translated: CSASLGQLPEAFF.

This clonotype came up a few times. The chain combines TRBV5-1 with TRBJ2-1; 8 nucleotides agree with TRBD2. J gave up 4 bases and V 0 bases, and 6 bases lay outside the gene matches. Germline-derived CDR1 and CDR2 are SGHRS and YFSETQ. CDR3 length: 16 residues. CDR3 nucleotide sequence: TGCGCCAGCAGCTTGGAGCCTAGCGGGCAATACAATGAGCAGTTCTTC. Protein product: CASSLEPSGQYNEQFF.

There are a few counts of this clonotype. The chain combines TRBV20-1 with TRBJ2-3; 11 nucleotides line up with TRBD2. The CDR3 spans 19 residues. Germline V CDR1 and CDR2: DFQATT, SNEGSKA (reference sequence). Unmatched junction bases numbered 20, after V lost 5 bases and J lost 4 bases. The CDR3 reads CSAPRAPTSGSSLADTQYF. The CDR3 nucleotides read TGCAGTGCTCCCAGGGCCCCTACTAGCGGGAGCTCTCTGGCAGATACGCAGTATTTT.